Included here is one T cell receptor beta chain sequence, with context. This clonotype was recorded a few times. Its specific antigen is unknown. Base quality data are lacking; no much larger clone is found one base away. The data are from a study of T-cell memory formation after mild COVID-19 listed by TCRdb under 2021. Study-wide context: TCR sequence clusters from the two donors were largely donor specific. In a couple of donors, T-cell clones that expanded and contracted after mild COVID-19 were tracked by sequencing TCRalpha and TCRbeta repertoires over time. The cohort comprised two young, previously healthy adult volunteers, one female and one male.

The run used an Illumina NovaSeq 6000. TCRalpha and TCRbeta cDNA libraries were built by 5'RACE with constant-segment primers, adding sample barcodes and unique molecular identifiers. RNA was extracted from every sample with Trizol reagent. The libraries were amplified in two PCR steps, and the second step added a second sample barcode and Illumina TruSeq adapters. The libraries were sequenced on an Illumina NovaSeq using 2 x 150 bp paired-end reads. On the authors' methods: With migec v1.2.7, reads were demultiplexed and then collapsed into UMI-guided consensus sequences. With mixcr v2.1.11, UMI consensuses were aligned to TRA and TRB V and J templates and assembled into clonotypes. A clonotype was counted as expanded or contracted only if both edgeR and NoisET called the change significant, with noise models trained on biological replicates. For edgeR calls, the cutoffs were a false discovery rate-adjusted p below 0.01 and a log2 fold-change threshold of 1. As an exploratory analysis of dynamics, max-normalized trajectories of the 1000 most abundant clonotypes were examined with PCA combined with hierarchical clustering. Each responding clone was given a CD4 or CD8 phenotype based on the CD4+ and CD8+ repertoires, which had been sequenced separately. TCRdb applied fastp at Q25 and MiXCR to the public reads, then kept only in-frame beta chains. Under each unique CDR3 protein, matching rows form one entry showing the most common genes and DNA. The V and J calls were not made by the authors but by TCRdb's processing. Across this sample there are 350,000 to 500,000 distinct CDR3 sequences, with 20% seen only once. The leading ten clones occupy more than 8% of the sample.

The CDR3 measures 11 amino acids from cysteine to phenylalanine. Only the CDR3 region is kept as DNA, spanning 33 bases read in frame from base 1. Reading the germline V gene gives CDR1 MNHNS and CDR2 SASEGT. Ficoll-Paque density gradient centrifugation was the method used to isolate PBMCs. Overall study outcomes, separate from this receptor: The detection of some responding clones in pre-infection memory suggests that pre-existing cross-reactive memory T cells joined the SARS-CoV-2 response. The study covered only two mild cases, and larger cohorts including severe cases with pre-infection samples were considered necessary. Contracting CD4+ clones appeared mostly in the CM and EM memory subsets, whereas CD8+ clones were enriched in EMRA. Clones that contracted from day 15 to 85 showed balanced CD4/CD8 phenotypes, whereas a second wave of clones that expanded from day 15 to 37 leaned towards CD4+. Whether the second-wave clones peaking on day 37 were SARS-CoV-2 specific was not confirmed.

This clonotype was obtained from an adult woman who had mild COVID-19 (a few samples of this study predate the infection). The sample titles of this study are shuffled in the database, so cell type and time point are left out; the donor was told from shared clones. The chain is made from TRBV6-1 and TRBJ2-5; the D region possibly corresponds to TRBD2 (5 bases align). The closer fit of TRBJ2-3 to the DNA end suggests the J call may be wrong. Sequencing was carried out using PBMCs or a T cell subset sorted from them (not recorded which). CDR3 loop: CASSAGGTQYF. The DNA sequence is as follows: TGTGCCAGCAGTGCCGGAGGTACGCAGTATTTT.